These 11 T cell receptor beta chains were sequenced from one sample in a study of cytomegalovirus exposure and HLA in healthy donors. Primers for the PCR totalled 60 Vbeta and 13 Jbeta. Sequenced by immunoSEQ multiplex PCR; TCRdb stores in-frame clones only, minus some. The repertoire table contains some 53,000 clones. What was sequenced was PBMCs. The source of these receptors is a woman aged 55-69 years in good health and CMV-seropositive.

The J gene is TRBJ1-2, the V gene TRBV11-2; D might be TRBD1 (5 bases). Germline CDR1 reads SGHAT; CDR2 reads FQNNGV. With 4 bases removed from V and 4 bases from J, the gap between germline ends came to 7 bases. The CDR3 covers 12 residues. CDR3 sequence: CASSSQAYGYTF. DNA for the CDR3: TGTGCCAGCAGCTCACAGGCCTATGGCTACACCTTC.

The chain employs TRBV11-3 and TRBJ1-5, with D maybe TRBD1 (5 bases). Trimming removed 5 bases at V and 0 bases at J, with 11 bases between. CDR3 length: 15 residues. Germline lookup yields CDR1 SGHNT and CDR2 YENEEA. Written as DNA, the CDR3 is TGTGCCAGCAGCCGATGGGGGGGTAGCAATCAGCCCCAGCATTTT. Translating gives CASSRWGGSNQPQHF. Full variable domain (outside the CDR3, taken from reference TRBV11-3 and TRBJ1-5): EAGVVQSPRYKIIEKKQPVAFWCNPISGHNTLYWYLQNLGQGPELLIRYENEEAVDDSQLPKDRFSAERLKGVDSTLKIQPAELGDSAVYLCASSRWGGSNQPQHFGDGTRLSIL.

The chain uses TRBV19 and TRBJ2-7, with a possible D match to TRBD1 (7 bases). Trimming shortened V by 8 bases and J by 9 bases, and 20 bases separated the two germline ends. Germline V gene sequence: CDR1 LNHDA, CDR2 SQIVND (reference sequence). This CDR3 spans 13 amino acids. The CDR3 reads CASGGTEVVGQYF. The DNA for the CDR3 is TGTGCCAGTGGGGGGACAGAGGTCGTTGGGCAGTACTTC.

J is TRBJ2-5 and V is TRBV7-9, with D possibly TRBD2 on 6 matching bases. The CDR3 contains 14 residues. Germline V gene sequence: CDR1 SEHNR, CDR2 FQNEAQ (reference sequence). V gave up 9 bases and J gave up 1 base, with 15 bases separating them. As DNA, the CDR3 is TGTGCCAGTGGGCGAGCGGGTCTCCAAGAGACCCAGTACTTC. This codes for CASGRAGLQETQYF.

For this clone: One junction end disagrees with the germline gene, perhaps due to a read error. The chain recombines TRBV6-5 with TRBJ1-1, with D unclear. This CDR3 contains 12 residues. Looked up from germline, CDR1 is MNHEY and CDR2 is SVGAGI. CDR3: CASSTVNTEDFF. The CDR3 DNA reads TGTGCCAGCAGCACAGTGAACACTGAAGATTTCTTT.

CDR3 in amino acids: CSVEEGARTGELFF. For the CDR3, the DNA is TGCAGCGTTGAAGAAGGGGCGCGCACCGGGGAGCTGTTTTTT. The rearrangement uses TRBV29-1 and TRBJ2-2; D is perhaps TRBD1 (5 bases). Germline CDR1 reads SQVTM; CDR2 reads ANQGSEA. Trimming left V 0 bases short and J 4 bases short, with 9 bases between. The CDR3 sequence is 14 residues long.

V usage is TRBV9 and J usage is TRBJ1-5; perhaps TRBD1 as D (6 bases). Trimming removed 0 bases from V and 6 bases from J, with 13 bases in between. CDR1 and CDR2 (germline): SGDLS, YYNGEE. The CDR3 runs to 15 residues. CDR3 residues: CASSVGDTDTQPQHF. CDR3 in DNA: TGTGCCAGCAGCGTAGGGGACACCGATACTCAGCCCCAGCATTTT.

The V and J genes are TRBV6-5 and TRBJ2-7, with a weak D call TRBD1 (6 bases). V lost 0 bases, J lost 3 bases, and 9 bases lay in between. The CDR3 is 14 amino acids. Germline V gives CDR1 MNHEY, CDR2 SVGAGI. The CDR3 sequence: CASSYSTGDYEQYF. CDR3 nucleotides: TGTGCCAGCAGTTACTCGACAGGTGACTACGAGCAGTACTTC.

As regards this clone: Relative to the germline gene, one junction end is altered; a read error may explain this. The chain recombines TRBV5-1 with TRBJ1-1; TRBD1 is a possible D gene (5 bases). The CDR3 sequence is 15 residues long. From germline, CDR1 is SGHRS and CDR2 YFSETQ. Written as DNA, the CDR3 is TGCGCCAGCAGGTTGGGGAGGGGACCCAACACTGAAGCTTTCTTT. This codes for CASRLGRGPNTEAFF.

The gene calls are TRBV10-1 and TRBJ2-3; 12 bases fit TRBD2. After removal of 3 bases from V and 8 bases from J, the junction contained 6 bases not matched to a gene. The CDR3 covers 15 residues. Germline values: CDR1 WNHNN, CDR2 SYGVQD (reference sequence). Written as DNA, the CDR3 is TGCGCCAGCAGTGACCCGACTAGCGGGGGCGGTACGCAGTATTTT. Encoded protein: CASSDPTSGGGTQYF.

The chain employs TRBV29-1 and TRBJ1-1; 7 bases agree with TRBD1. The junction had 10 bases not matched to a gene; V was cut back by 3 bases and J by 3 bases. The CDR3 consists of 15 residues. Germline lookup yields CDR1 SQVTM and CDR2 ANQGSEA. CDR3 sequence: CSVEGYRGGDTEAFF. DNA of the CDR3: TGCAGCGTTGAGGGATACAGGGGAGGCGACACTGAAGCTTTCTTT. The variable domain in full, completed from reference TRBV29-1 and TRBJ1-1, reads SAVISQKPSRDICQRGTSLTIQCQVDSQVTMMFWYRQQPGQSLTLIATANQGSEATYESGFVIDKFPISRPNLTFSTLTVSNMSPEDSSIYLCSVEGYRGGDTEAFFGQGTRLTVV.